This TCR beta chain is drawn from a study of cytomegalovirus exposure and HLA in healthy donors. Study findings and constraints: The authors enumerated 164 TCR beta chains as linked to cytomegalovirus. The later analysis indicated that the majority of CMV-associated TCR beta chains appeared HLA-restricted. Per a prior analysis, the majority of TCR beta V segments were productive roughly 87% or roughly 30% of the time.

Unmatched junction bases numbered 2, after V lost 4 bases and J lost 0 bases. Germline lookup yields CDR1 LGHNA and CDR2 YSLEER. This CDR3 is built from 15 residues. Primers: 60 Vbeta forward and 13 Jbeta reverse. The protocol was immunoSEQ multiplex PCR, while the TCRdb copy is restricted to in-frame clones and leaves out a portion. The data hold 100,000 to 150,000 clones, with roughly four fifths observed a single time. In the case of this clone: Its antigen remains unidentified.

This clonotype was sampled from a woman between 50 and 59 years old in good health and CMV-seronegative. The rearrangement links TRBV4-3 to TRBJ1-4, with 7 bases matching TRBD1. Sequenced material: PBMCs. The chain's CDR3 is CASSRDSATNEKLFF. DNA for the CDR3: TGCGCCAGCAGCCGGGACAGTGCAACTAATGAAAAACTGTTTTTT.